The 9 T cell receptor beta chains presented below share a single source sample, sequenced in a study of shared clonotypes between healthy human individuals. Generated by immunoSEQ multiplex PCR, the TCRdb table keeps only in-frame clones and is missing some. Of over 850,000 clones listed, more than 75% are singletons. Material: memory CD4+ T cells from PBMCs. Subset defined: CD45RA-negative fraction. These receptor sequences come from a man in his late teens or twenties in good health. Some clones in this sample may be carry-over from other donors' samples.

On this clone: At the DNA level, this CDR3 is encoded by other sequences in the same sample as well. CDR3 nucleotides: TGTGCCAGCAGCTCCCTTTCCGAGCAGTACTTC. It is translated as CASSSLSEQYF. The chain has TRBV7-9 and TRBJ2-7; D is unresolved. In germline, CDR1 is SEHNR, CDR2 FQNEAQ (reference sequence). The V and J ends lost 4 bases and 6 bases respectively, with 7 bases between them. CDR3 length equals 11 residues. Full variable domain (missing parts from reference TRBV7-9 and TRBJ2-7): DTGVSQNPRHKITKRGQNVTFRCDPISEHNRLYWYRQTLGQGPEFLTYFQNEAQLEKSRLLSDRFSAERPKGSFSTLEIQRTEQGDSAMYLCASSSLSEQYFGPGTRLTVT.

Details on this clone: At the DNA level, this CDR3 is encoded by other sequences in the same sample as well. The V gene is TRBV14, the J gene TRBJ2-5; D is ambiguous. This CDR3 is 13 amino acids long. V lost 4 bases to trimming and J lost 4 bases, with 10 bases between them. Germline assignment: CDR1 SGHDN and CDR2 FVKESK. As DNA, the CDR3 is TGTGCCAGCAGCCGCGGCCCGGGAGAGACCCAGTACTTC. Encoded protein: CASSRGPGETQYF.

The sample holds one count of this clone. The rearrangement uses TRBV6-5 and TRBJ1-1; D ambiguous. Germline V gene lookup returns CDR1 MNHEY and CDR2 SVGAGI. The CDR3 runs to 13 residues. V lost 0 bases to trimming and J lost 6 bases, with 8 bases between them. CDR3 DNA: TGTGCCAGCAGTTACTCGAGGACGTCTGAAGCTTTCTTT. Translating it yields CASSYSRTSEAFF.

This clone was seen repeatedly, ten times or more. The same CDR3 arises from other DNA sequences in this sample as well. The V call is TRBV28, the J call TRBJ1-5; D is uncertain. V was trimmed by 2 bases and J by 3 bases, leaving 8 bases between them. From germline, CDR1 is MDHEN and CDR2 SYDVKM. The CDR3 sequence is 14 residues long. The CDR3 region has the DNA TGTGCCAGCAGTTTAGGGCGGTCCAATCAGCCCCAGCATTTT. Its protein is CASSLGRSNQPQHF.

The chain carries TRBV5-1 and TRBJ2-3; D remains unclear. The CDR3 runs 12 residues. V was shortened by 4 bases and J by 6 bases, with 9 bases between the two germline ends. The V gene's germline CDR1 is SGHRS and CDR2 YFSETQ. Here the CDR3 reads CASSHPMDTQYF. In DNA, the CDR3 is TGCGCCAGCAGCCATCCAATGGATACGCAGTATTTT.

V is TRBV30 and J is TRBJ2-1; tentative D call: TRBD2 (6 bases). Trimming removed 1 base from V and 8 bases from J, with 6 bases in between. The CDR3 runs 11 residues. Germline V lookup: CDR1 GTSNPN, CDR2 SVGIG (reference sequence). The CDR3 loop reads CAWSGRDEQFF. As DNA, the CDR3 is TGTGCCTGGAGTGGGAGGGATGAGCAGTTCTTC.

This rearrangement joins TRBV18 to TRBJ2-1, with 10 bases aligning to TRBD2. Germline V lookup: CDR1 KGHSH, CDR2 LQKENI. Trimming took 8 bases from V and 0 from J; bases not matched to a gene: 10. The CDR3 contains 17 residues. The CDR3 nucleotides are TGTGCCAGCGCCGGACTAGCGGCTACCAGCTCCTACAATGAGCAGTTCTTC. It encodes CASAGLAATSSYNEQFF.

The chain has TRBV12-5 and TRBJ2-3; 11 bases line up with TRBD2. The CDR3 spans 18 residues. V trimming: 8 bases; J trimming: 0 bases; junction bases outside the gene matches: 13. From germline, CDR1 is LGHNT and CDR2 FRNRAP. The CDR3 DNA is TGTGCTAGTTCCCTCGGAGGGGGACTAGCGGTCAGCACAGATACGCAGTATTTT. The encoded protein is CASSLGGGLAVSTDTQYF.

This clone was counted once. The chain employs TRBV5-5 and TRBJ2-5, with 8 bases fitting TRBD1. CDR1 and CDR2 (germline): SGHKS, YYEKEE (reference sequence). Trimming removed 0 bases from V and 5 bases from J; junction bases left unmatched: 6. The length of the CDR3 is 15 residues. CDR3: CASSLVQGVVETQYF. The CDR3 DNA follows: TGTGCCAGCAGCTTGGTACAGGGGGTAGTGGAGACCCAGTACTTC.